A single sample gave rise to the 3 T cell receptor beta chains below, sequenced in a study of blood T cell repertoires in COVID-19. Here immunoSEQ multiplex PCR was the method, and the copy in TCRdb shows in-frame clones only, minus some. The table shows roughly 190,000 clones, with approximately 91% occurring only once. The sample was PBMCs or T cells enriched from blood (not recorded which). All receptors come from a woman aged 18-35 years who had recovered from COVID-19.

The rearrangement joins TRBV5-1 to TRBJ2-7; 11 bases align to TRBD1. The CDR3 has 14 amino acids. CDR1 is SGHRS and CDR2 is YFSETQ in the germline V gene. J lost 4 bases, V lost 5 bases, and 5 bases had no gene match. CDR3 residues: CASRRTGGPYEQYF. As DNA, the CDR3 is TGCGCCAGCAGAAGGACAGGGGGCCCATACGAGCAGTACTTC.

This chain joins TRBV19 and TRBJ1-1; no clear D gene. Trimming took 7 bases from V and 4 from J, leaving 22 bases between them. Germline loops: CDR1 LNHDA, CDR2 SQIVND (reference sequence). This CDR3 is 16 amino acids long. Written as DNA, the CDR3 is TGTGCCAGTATCGCCATCATCCCCAGCGGAGCCACTGAAGCTTTCTTT. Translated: CASIAIIPSGATEAFF.

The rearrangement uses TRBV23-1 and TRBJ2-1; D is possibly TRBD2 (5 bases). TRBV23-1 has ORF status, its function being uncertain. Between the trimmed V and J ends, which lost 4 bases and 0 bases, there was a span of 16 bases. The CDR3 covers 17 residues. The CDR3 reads CASSRLASGSSYNEQFF. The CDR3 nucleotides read TGCGCCAGCAGTCGATTAGCCAGTGGGAGCTCCTACAATGAGCAGTTCTTC.